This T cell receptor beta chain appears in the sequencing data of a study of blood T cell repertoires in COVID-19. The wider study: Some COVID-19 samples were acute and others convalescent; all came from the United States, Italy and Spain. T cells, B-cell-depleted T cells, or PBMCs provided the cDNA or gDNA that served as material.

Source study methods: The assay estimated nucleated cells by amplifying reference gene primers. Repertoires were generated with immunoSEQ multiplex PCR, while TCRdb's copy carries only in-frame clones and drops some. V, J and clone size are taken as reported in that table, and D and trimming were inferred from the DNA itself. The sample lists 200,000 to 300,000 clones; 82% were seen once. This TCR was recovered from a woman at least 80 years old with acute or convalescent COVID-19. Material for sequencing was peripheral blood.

CDR3 coding DNA: TGTGCCAGCAGCTCGAGGGGGGGACTAGCGACAACCTACGAGCAGTACTTC. Translating it yields CASSSRGGLATTYEQYF. The chain is built from TRBV7-9 and TRBJ2-7; 10 bases align to TRBD2. CDR1 and CDR2 (germline): SEHNR, FQNEAQ (reference sequence). With V trimmed by 4 bases and J by 2 bases, 11 bases remained unmatched. The CDR3 is 17 residues long.